A selection of T cell receptor beta chains follows, all from one sample in a study of shared clonotypes between healthy human individuals. Measured with immunoSEQ multiplex PCR; TCRdb has only the in-frame clones, and not every one. The data hold around 2.5 million clones, with 93% observed a single time. Material for sequencing was naive CD4+ T cells from PBMCs. Every receptor here comes from a man between 18 and 29 years old in good health. Some clones in this sample may be carry-over from other donors' samples. The CDR3 runs from the conserved cysteine through the conserved F or W. Fields, in order: D gene, clone size, V gene, J gene, CDR3 protein, CDR3 DNA. A D gene is named only where the DNA matches it firmly. Clone size is not always given. Where it is, it says once, few, many or a class for expanded clones.

>-|-|TRBV5-1|TRBJ2-2
CASSAENTGELFF
TGCGCCAGCAGTGCGGAAAACACCGGGGAGCTGTTTTTT
>-|-|TRBV5-1|TRBJ1-5
CASSLGGRSNQPQHF
TGCGCCAGCAGCTTGGGGGGGCGGAGCAATCAGCCCCAGCATTTT
>-|-|TRBV25-1|TRBJ2-7
CASSTDSYEQYF
TGTGCCAGCAGCACGGATTCCTACGAGCAGTACTTC
>-|few|TRBV11-2|TRBJ1-5
CASSLVSNQPQHF
TGTGCCAGCAGCTTGGTTAGCAATCAGCCCCAGCATTTT
>-|-|TRBV28|TRBJ2-2
CASSLDPLNTGELFF
TGTGCCAGCAGTTTGGACCCGCTTAACACCGGGGAGCTGTTTTTT
>TRBD1|-|TRBV28|TRBJ2-5
CASSLTGTQETQYF
TGTGCCAGCAGTTTGACAGGGACCCAAGAGACCCAGTACTTC
>-|-|TRBV6-5|TRBJ2-1
CASSALVANEQFF
TGTGCCAGCAGTGCGTTGGTAGCCAATGAGCAGTTCTTC
>-|-|TRBV27|TRBJ1-1
CASSFLGTEAFF
TGTGCCAGCAGTTTTCTAGGAACTGAAGCTTTCTTT
>TRBD2|-|TRBV9|TRBJ2-1
CASSPRGLAASYNEQFF
TGTGCCAGCAGCCCTCGGGGACTAGCGGCCTCCTACAATGAGCAGTTCTTC
>TRBD2|-|TRBV7-2|TRBJ2-7
CASSATGTTGEQYF
TGTGCCAGCAGCGCGACCGGGACTACCGGCGAGCAGTACTTC
>-|-|TRBV5-1|TRBJ2-1
CASSPGGGTENEQFF
TGCGCCAGCAGCCCCGGGGGGGGGACAGAGAATGAGCAGTTCTTC
>-|-|TRBV7-9|TRBJ2-7
CASSTRDSFSYEQYF
TGTGCCAGCAGTACGAGGGACTCGTTCTCCTACGAGCAGTACTTC
>-|-|TRBV2|TRBJ2-2
CASTRENTGELFF
TGTGCCAGCACGCGCGAGAACACCGGGGAGCTGTTTTTT
>-|-|TRBV29-1|TRBJ2-3
CSVGATTDTQYF
TGCAGCGTTGGGGCGACCACAGATACGCAGTATTTT
>TRBD1|once|TRBV28|TRBJ1-3
CASSTRGRLNTIYF
TGTGCCAGCAGTACTAGGGGGCGACTAAACACCATATATTTT
>-|few|TRBV20-1|TRBJ1-4
CSARASEKLFF
TGCAGTGCTAGGGCGTCTGAAAAACTGTTTTTT
>-|-|TRBV7-2|TRBJ2-7
CASSLAGSSYEQYF
TGTGCCAGCAGCTTAGCAGGAAGCTCCTACGAGCAGTACTTC
>TRBD2|-|TRBV11-2|TRBJ2-7
CASSLGLAGEQYF
TGTGCCAGCAGCTTAGGATTAGCGGGGGAGCAGTACTTC
>TRBD2|-|TRBV29-1|TRBJ2-1
CSARLARKGNEQFF
TGCAGCGCCCGACTAGCGCGAAAGGGCAATGAGCAGTTCTTC
>-|-|TRBV28|TRBJ2-7
CASSLGGPRYEQYF
TGTGCCAGCAGTTTAGGAGGGCCTCGCTACGAGCAGTACTTC
>TRBD1|-|TRBV5-4|TRBJ1-2
CASSLGDREGGYTF
TGTGCCAGCAGCTTGGGAGACAGGGAGGGTGGCTACACCTTC
>-|-|TRBV28|TRBJ1-3
CATRQGRTRPGNTIYF
TGTGCCACCCGCCAAGGCCGGACCCGACCTGGAAACACCATATATTTT
>TRBD2|-|TRBV19|TRBJ2-3
CASSIGTSGTDTQYF
TGTGCCAGTAGTATAGGGACTAGCGGCACAGATACGCAGTATTTT
>TRBD1|-|TRBV6-5|TRBJ2-5
CASSYSGTGWYF
TGTGCCAGCAGTTACTCCGGGACAGGGTGGTACTTC
>-|-|TRBV11-2|TRBJ1-2
CASSRLRTAYGYTF
TGTGCCAGCAGCCGCCTCCGGACGGCGTATGGCTACACCTTC
>-|-|TRBV5-4|TRBJ2-1
CASSLGSYNEQFF
TGTGCCAGCAGCTTGGGTTCCTACAATGAGCAGTTCTTC
>TRBD1|-|TRBV4-1|TRBJ1-1
CASSHPGQASGMNTEAFF
TGCGCCAGCAGCCACCCAGGACAGGCCTCTGGGATGAACACTGAAGCTTTCTTT
>-|once|TRBV28|TRBJ2-5
CASSSGRPETQYF
TGTGCCAGCAGCTCCGGAAGGCCAGAGACCCAGTACTTC
>TRBD2|-|TRBV19|TRBJ2-7
CALREGSYEQYF
TGTGCCCTCCGGGAGGGTAGTTACGAGCAGTACTTC
>-|-|TRBV18|TRBJ1-2
CASAPGGDYGYTF
TGTGCCTCCGCACCGGGAGGGGACTATGGCTACACCTTC
>-|-|TRBV5-1|TRBJ1-2
CASSPSLSDVDGYTF
TGCGCCAGCAGCCCATCTCTTAGCGACGTCGATGGCTACACCTTC
>TRBD1|once|TRBV7-7|TRBJ2-3
CASRRTGLSTDTQYF
TGTGCCAGCAGGAGGACAGGATTAAGCACAGATACGCAGTATTTT
>TRBD2|-|TRBV5-1|TRBJ2-5
CASSLVGGRQETQYF
TGCGCCAGCAGCTTGGTGGGCGGGAGGCAAGAGACCCAGTACTTC
>-|once|TRBV28|TRBJ1-5
CATHAQGGYQPQHF
TGTGCCACCCACGCCCAAGGGGGATATCAGCCCCAGCATTTT
>-|-|TRBV18|TRBJ1-4
CASSPIQQGSSNEKLFF
TGTGCCAGCTCACCCATTCAACAGGGATCATCTAATGAAAAACTGTTTTTT
>-|few|TRBV10-3|TRBJ1-5
CAIRDSDGPQHF
TGTGCCATCAGGGACAGTGATGGGCCCCAGCATTTT
>-|-|TRBV6-6|TRBJ2-7
CASSAFYEQYF
TGTGCCAGCAGTGCGTTCTACGAGCAGTACTTC
>TRBD2|-|TRBV30|TRBJ2-1
CAWRGSGRGEQFF
TGTGCCTGGAGGGGTAGCGGGAGGGGTGAGCAGTTCTTC
>-|-|TRBV11-2|TRBJ2-5
CASSFGGLGETQYF
TGTGCCAGCAGCTTTGGGGGGCTAGGCGAGACCCAGTACTTC
>TRBD1|-|TRBV5-8|TRBJ1-2
CASNQPGQNYGYTF
TGTGCCAGCAACCAACCGGGACAGAACTATGGCTACACCTTC